The 14 T cell receptor beta chains reported below all come from one sample, sequenced in a study of cytomegalovirus exposure and HLA in healthy donors. The PCR contained 60 Vbeta and 13 Jbeta primers. Method: immunoSEQ multiplex PCR; TCRdb's copy keeps in-frame clones and lacks some. The sample holds over 150,000 clones, roughly 78% seen once. The source material was PBMCs. The receptors derive from a woman in her 50s in good health and CMV-seropositive.

In its sample, this clone was seen once. The chain is built from TRBV9 and TRBJ1-5; TRBD1 matches at 7 bases. The trim removed 3 bases at V and 5 bases at J, leaving 2 bases unmatched. This CDR3 contains 13 residues. CDR1 is SGDLS, CDR2 YYNGEE, per germline. The CDR3 reads CASSAGQYQPQHF. The CDR3 bases are TGTGCCAGCAGCGCGGGACAGTATCAGCCCCAGCATTTT.

Details on this clone: At one end, the junction sequence differs from germline, possibly due to a read error. The chain recombines TRBV7-7 with TRBJ2-1; 7 positions agree with TRBD2. CDR3 length equals 13 residues. From germline, CDR1 is SSHAT and CDR2 FNYEAQ (reference sequence). CDR3 protein: CASSKGRGNEQFF. The CDR3 DNA reads as TGTGCTAGCAGCAAAGGGAGGGGCAATGAGCAGTTCTTC.

The chain is built from TRBV19 and TRBJ1-5; 8 nucleotides agree with TRBD1. With V trimmed by 1 base and J by 4 bases, 3 bases remained unmatched. CDR3 length: 15 residues. The germline CDR1 and CDR2 sequences are LNHDA and SQIVND (reference sequence). CDR3 sequence reads: CASSIGRQGNQPQHF. Written as DNA, the CDR3 is TGTGCCAGTAGTATAGGTCGACAGGGGAATCAGCCCCAGCATTTT.

V usage is TRBV6-5 and J usage is TRBJ2-3; no definite D call. Between the trimmed V and J ends, which lost 0 bases and 4 bases, there was a span of 11 bases. The CDR3 sequence is 15 residues long. The V gene's germline CDR1 is MNHEY and CDR2 SVGAGI. The CDR3 loop is CASSYSKSGADTQYF. The CDR3 coding sequence is TGTGCCAGCAGTTACTCGAAATCGGGTGCAGATACGCAGTATTTT.

This rearrangement joins TRBV4-2 to TRBJ2-6; 8 nucleotides match TRBD2. Trimming removed 4 bases from V and 2 bases from J; junction bases left unmatched: 10. Germline CDR1 reads LGHNA; CDR2 reads YNFKEQ. This CDR3 comprises 18 residues. The CDR3 DNA follows: TGTGCCAGCAGCCTTCGTCCGGGGGGGGGCACTGGGGCCAACGTCCTGACTTTC. Translated: CASSLRPGGGTGANVLTF.

The chain is built from TRBV2 and TRBJ2-3, with a tentative D call TRBD2 (6 bases). Trimming removed 1 base at V and 2 bases at J, with 13 bases between. CDR1 SNHLY and CDR2 FYNNEI come from the germline V gene. The CDR3 runs to 16 residues. CDR3 amino acids: CASSEGRGANTDTQYF. For the CDR3, the DNA is TGTGCCAGCAGTGAAGGTCGCGGGGCGAACACAGATACGCAGTATTTT.

This chain links TRBV7-8 with TRBJ1-5; a weak D match, TRBD1 (5 bases). Trimming took off 0 bases at V and 1 base at J, with 13 bases between the two ends. This CDR3 region has 17 residues. Germline V gives CDR1 SGHVS, CDR2 FQNEAQ. The CDR3 DNA reads TGTGCCAGCAGCTTAGCTTTGGGGGGTAGGAGCAATCAGCCCCAGCATTTT. This translates into CASSLALGGRSNQPQHF.

V gene TRBV30 combines with J gene TRBJ1-1; no firm D call. Germline lookup yields CDR1 GTSNPN and CDR2 SVGIG (reference sequence). The V gene lost 0 bases and the J gene lost 1 base, with 9 bases spanning the gap. CDR3 length equals 14 residues. The CDR3 nucleotides read TGTGCCTGGAGTGTAAGTGGCGGGAACACTGAAGCTTTCTTT. This translates into CAWSVSGGNTEAFF.

The chain joins TRBV28 to TRBJ1-6; 9 nucleotides match TRBD1. V shed 7 bases and J 7 bases; nucleotides not matched to a gene: 2. Germline assignment: CDR1 MDHEN and CDR2 SYDVKM. The CDR3 consists of 13 residues. CDR3 sequence (DNA): TGTGCCAGCAAGACAGGGGGGAATTCACCCCTCCACTTT. Translation: CASKTGGNSPLHF.

J is TRBJ2-7 and V is TRBV5-6, with D unclear. Germline assignment: CDR1 SGHDT and CDR2 YYEEEE. With 0 bases removed from V and 3 bases from J, the gap between germline ends came to 7 bases. The CDR3 consists of 13 residues. CDR3 residues: CASSLGTLYEQYF. The CDR3 nucleotides read TGTGCCAGCAGCTTGGGCACTCTCTACGAGCAGTACTTC.

This clone was seen a few times. The chain carries TRBV7-9 and TRBJ1-5; D not certain. CDR1 and CDR2 (germline): SEHNR, FQNEAQ (reference sequence). The CDR3 contains 14 residues. The V end was cut by 3 bases, the J end by 0 bases, with 6 bases between. Written as DNA, the CDR3 is TGTGCCAGCAGCTTGTCTAGTAGCAATCAGCCCCAGCATTTT. Translating it yields CASSLSSSNQPQHF. The whole variable domain, remainder taken from reference TRBV7-9 and TRBJ1-5, is DTGVSQNPRHKITKRGQNVTFRCDPISEHNRLYWYRQTLGQGPEFLTYFQNEAQLEKSRLLSDRFSAERPKGSFSTLEIQRTEQGDSAMYLCASSLSSSNQPQHFGDGTRLSIL.

This clone was seen only a few times. The chain couples TRBV5-1 to TRBJ2-1; 9 positions agree with TRBD1. V gave up 1 base and J gave up 5 bases; unmatched junction bases: 4. Germline-derived CDR1 and CDR2 are SGHRS and YFSETQ. The CDR3 has 15 residues. CDR3 sequence reads: CASSLYRTGDNEQFF. The CDR3 DNA sequence: TGCGCCAGCAGCTTGTACCGGACAGGGGACAATGAGCAGTTCTTC. The full variable domain, rest sourced from reference TRBV5-1 and TRBJ2-1, is KAGVTQTPRYLIKTRGQQVTLSCSPISGHRSVSWYQQTPGQGLQFLFEYFSETQRNKGNFPGRFSGRQFSNSRSEMNVSTLELGDSALYLCASSLYRTGDNEQFFGPGTRLTVL.

The gene calls are TRBV28 and TRBJ1-3, with D perhaps TRBD1 (5 bases). Germline V gene lookup returns CDR1 MDHEN and CDR2 SYDVKM. The CDR3 is 14 amino acids. The V and J ends lost 6 bases and 5 bases respectively, with 14 bases between them. CDR3 nucleotide sequence: TGTGCCAGCAGCTTTACCGGGGGGAGAAACACCATATATTTT. Its protein is CASSFTGGRNTIYF.

This chain joins TRBV25-1 and TRBJ1-2, with 9 nucleotides matching TRBD1. Germline V lookup: CDR1 MGHDK, CDR2 SYGVNS. This CDR3 is built from 14 residues. V lost 5 bases to trimming and J lost 7 bases; unmatched junction nucleotides: 8. The CDR3 spells CASSSGQGLGGYTF. CDR3 nucleotide sequence: TGTGCCAGCAGTAGCGGACAGGGGCTGGGTGGCTACACCTTC.